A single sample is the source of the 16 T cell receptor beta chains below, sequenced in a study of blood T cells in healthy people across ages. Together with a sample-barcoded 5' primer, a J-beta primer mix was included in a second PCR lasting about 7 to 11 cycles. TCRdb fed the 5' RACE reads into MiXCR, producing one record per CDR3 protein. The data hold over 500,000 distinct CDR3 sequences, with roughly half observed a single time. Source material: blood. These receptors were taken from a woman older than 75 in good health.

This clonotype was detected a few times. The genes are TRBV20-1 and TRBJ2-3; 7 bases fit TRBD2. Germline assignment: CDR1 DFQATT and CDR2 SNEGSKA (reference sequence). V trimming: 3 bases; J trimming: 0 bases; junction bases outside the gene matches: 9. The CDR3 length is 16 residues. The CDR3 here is CSARPQRGASTDTQYF. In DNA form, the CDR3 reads TGCAGTGCTAGGCCCCAGCGGGGTGCTAGCACAGATACGCAGTATTTT.

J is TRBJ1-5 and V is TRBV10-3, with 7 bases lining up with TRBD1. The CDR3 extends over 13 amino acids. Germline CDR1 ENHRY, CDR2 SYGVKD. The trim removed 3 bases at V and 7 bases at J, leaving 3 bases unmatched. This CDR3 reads CAISDRGGQPQHF. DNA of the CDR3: TGTGCCATCAGTGACAGGGGGGGACAGCCCCAGCATTTT.

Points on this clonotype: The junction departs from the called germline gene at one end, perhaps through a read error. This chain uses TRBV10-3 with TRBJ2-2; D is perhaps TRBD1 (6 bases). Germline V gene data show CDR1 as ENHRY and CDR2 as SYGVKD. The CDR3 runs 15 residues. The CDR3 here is CAVSGTGTYTGELFF. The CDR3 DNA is TGTGCCGTCAGTGGTACAGGGACCTACACCGGGGAGCTGTTTTTT.

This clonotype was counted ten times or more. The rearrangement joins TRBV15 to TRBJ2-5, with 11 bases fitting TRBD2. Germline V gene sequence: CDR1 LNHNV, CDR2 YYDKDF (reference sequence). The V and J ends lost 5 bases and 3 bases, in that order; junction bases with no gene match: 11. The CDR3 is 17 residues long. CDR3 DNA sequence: TGTGCCACCAGCGGATCTAAACTAGCGGGGGAGGAAGAGACCCAGTACTTC. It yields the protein CATSGSKLAGEEETQYF.

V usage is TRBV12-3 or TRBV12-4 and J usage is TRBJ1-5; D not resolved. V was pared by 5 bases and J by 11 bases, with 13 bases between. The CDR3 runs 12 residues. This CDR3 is CASSIDTQTQHF. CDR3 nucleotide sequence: TGTGCCAGCAGTATCGACACCCAAACCCAGCATTTT.

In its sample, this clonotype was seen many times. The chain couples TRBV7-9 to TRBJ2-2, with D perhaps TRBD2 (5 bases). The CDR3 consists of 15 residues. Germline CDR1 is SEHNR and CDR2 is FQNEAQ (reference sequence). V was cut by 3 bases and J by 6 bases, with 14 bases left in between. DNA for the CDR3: TGTGCCAGCAGCTTGGACTTCCCGAGCCCCGGGGAGCTGTTTTTT. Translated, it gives CASSLDFPSPGELFF. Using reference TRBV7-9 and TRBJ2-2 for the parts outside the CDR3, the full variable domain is DTGVSQNPRHKITKRGQNVTFRCDPISEHNRLYWYRQTLGQGPEFLTYFQNEAQLEKSRLLSDRFSAERPKGSFSTLEIQRTEQGDSAMYLCASSLDFPSPGELFFGEGSRLTVL.

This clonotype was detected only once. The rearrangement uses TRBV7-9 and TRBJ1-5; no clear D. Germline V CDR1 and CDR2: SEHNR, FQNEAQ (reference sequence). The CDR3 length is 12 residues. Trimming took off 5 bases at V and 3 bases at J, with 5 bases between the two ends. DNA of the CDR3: TGTGCCAGCAGCGTGGACAATCAGCCCCAGCATTTT. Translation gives CASSVDNQPQHF.

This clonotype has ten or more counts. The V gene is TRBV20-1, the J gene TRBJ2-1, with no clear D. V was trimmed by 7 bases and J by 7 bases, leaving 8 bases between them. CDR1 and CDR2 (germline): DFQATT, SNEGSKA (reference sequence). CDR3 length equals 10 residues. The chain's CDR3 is CSGVGNEQFF. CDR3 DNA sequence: TGCAGTGGAGTCGGTAATGAGCAGTTCTTC.

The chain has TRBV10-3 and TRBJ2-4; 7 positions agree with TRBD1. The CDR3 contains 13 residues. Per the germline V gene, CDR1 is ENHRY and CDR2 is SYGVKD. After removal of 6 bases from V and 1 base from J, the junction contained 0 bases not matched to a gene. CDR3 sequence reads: CAIRTGAKNIQYF. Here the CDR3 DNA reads TGTGCCATCAGGACAGGGGCCAAAAACATTCAGTACTTC.

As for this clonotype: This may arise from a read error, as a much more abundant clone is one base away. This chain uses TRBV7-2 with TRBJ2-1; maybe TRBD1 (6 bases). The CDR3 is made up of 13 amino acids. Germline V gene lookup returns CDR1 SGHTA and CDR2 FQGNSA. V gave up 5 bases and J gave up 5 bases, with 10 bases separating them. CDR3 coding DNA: TGTGCCAGCAGCCTGACAGGCAACAATGAGCAGTTCTTC. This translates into CASSLTGNNEQFF.

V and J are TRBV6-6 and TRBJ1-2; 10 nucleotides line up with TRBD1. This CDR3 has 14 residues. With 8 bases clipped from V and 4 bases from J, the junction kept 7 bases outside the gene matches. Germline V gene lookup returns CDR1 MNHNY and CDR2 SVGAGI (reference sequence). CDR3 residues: CASRKGQGSYGYTF. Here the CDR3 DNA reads TGTGCCAGCCGCAAGGGACAGGGGAGCTATGGCTACACCTTC.

CDR3 loop: CASSLIAGSRSGPGANTGELFF. The CDR3 nucleotides read TGTGCCAGCAGCTTAATTGCCGGTAGTAGAAGCGGGCCCGGCGCTAACACCGGGGAGCTGTTTTTT. The rearrangement links TRBV11-1 to TRBJ2-2, with D possibly being TRBD2 (6 bases). The CDR3 length is 22 residues. CDR1 and CDR2 (germline): SGHAT, FQDESV (reference sequence). V lost 2 bases and J 2 bases, leaving 30 bases between the germline ends.

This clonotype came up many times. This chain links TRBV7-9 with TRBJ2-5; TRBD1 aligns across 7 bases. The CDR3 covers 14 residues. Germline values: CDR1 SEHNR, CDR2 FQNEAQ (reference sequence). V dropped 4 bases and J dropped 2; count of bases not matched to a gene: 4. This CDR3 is CASSSTGKQETQYF. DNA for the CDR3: TGTGCCAGCAGCTCGACAGGGAAGCAAGAGACCCAGTACTTC.

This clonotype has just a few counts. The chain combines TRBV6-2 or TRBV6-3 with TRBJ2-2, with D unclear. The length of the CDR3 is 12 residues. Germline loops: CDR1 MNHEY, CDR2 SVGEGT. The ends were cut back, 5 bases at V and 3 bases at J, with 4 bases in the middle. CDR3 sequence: CASSGDTGELFF. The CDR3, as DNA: TGTGCCAGCAGTGGGGACACCGGGGAGCTGTTTTTT.

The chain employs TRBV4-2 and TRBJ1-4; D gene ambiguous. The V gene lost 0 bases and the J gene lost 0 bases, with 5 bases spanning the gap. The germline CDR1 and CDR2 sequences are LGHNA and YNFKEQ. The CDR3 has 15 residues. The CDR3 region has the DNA TGTGCCAGCAGCCAAGATCCCTCAACTAATGAAAAACTGTTTTTT. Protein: CASSQDPSTNEKLFF.

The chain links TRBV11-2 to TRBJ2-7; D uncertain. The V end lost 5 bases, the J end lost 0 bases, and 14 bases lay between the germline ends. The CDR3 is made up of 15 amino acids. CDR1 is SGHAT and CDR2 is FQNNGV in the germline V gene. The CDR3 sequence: CASSGTVAVSYEQYF. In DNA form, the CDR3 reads TGTGCCAGCAGCGGCACGGTGGCAGTCTCCTACGAGCAGTACTTC.